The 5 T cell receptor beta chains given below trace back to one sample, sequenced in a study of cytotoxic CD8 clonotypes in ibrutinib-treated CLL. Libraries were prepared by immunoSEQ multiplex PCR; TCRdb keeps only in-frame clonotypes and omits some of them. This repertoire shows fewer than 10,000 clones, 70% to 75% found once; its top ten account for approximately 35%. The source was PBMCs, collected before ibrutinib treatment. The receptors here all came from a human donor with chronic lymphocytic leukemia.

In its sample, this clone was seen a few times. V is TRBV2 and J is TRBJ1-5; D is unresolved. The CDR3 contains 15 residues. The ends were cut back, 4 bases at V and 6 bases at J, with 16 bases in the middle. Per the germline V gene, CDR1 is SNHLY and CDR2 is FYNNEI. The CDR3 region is CASSGGLRVGQPQHF. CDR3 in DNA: TGTGCCAGCAGTGGGGGATTGCGGGTTGGTCAGCCCCAGCATTTT.

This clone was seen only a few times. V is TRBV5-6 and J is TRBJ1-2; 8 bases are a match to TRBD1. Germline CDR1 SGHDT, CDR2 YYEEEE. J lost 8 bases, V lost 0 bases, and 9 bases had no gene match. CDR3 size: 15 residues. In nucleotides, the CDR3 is TGTGCCAGCAGCTTGGCCGGGACGGGACAGGAGGGCTACACCTTC. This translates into CASSLAGTGQEGYTF.

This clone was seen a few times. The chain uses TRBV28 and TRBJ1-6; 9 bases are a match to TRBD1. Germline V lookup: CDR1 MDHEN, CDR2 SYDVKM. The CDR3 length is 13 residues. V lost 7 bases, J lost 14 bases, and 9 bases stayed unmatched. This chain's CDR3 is CASKTGGDGTLHF. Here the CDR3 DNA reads TGTGCCAGCAAAACAGGGGGCGATGGGACCCTCCACTTT. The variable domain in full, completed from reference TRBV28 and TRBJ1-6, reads DVKVTQSSRYLVKRTGEKVFLECVQDMDHENMFWYRQDPGLGLRLIYFSYDVKMKEKGDIPEGYSVSREKKERFSLILESASTNQTSMYLCASKTGGDGTLHFGNGTRLTVT.

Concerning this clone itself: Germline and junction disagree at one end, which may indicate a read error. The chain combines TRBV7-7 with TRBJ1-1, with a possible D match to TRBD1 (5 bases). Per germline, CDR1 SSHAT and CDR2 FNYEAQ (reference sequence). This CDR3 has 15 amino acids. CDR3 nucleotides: TGTGCTAGCAGCTTAGGGGTTTGGACGAACACTGAAGCTTTCTTT. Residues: CASSLGVWTNTEAFF.

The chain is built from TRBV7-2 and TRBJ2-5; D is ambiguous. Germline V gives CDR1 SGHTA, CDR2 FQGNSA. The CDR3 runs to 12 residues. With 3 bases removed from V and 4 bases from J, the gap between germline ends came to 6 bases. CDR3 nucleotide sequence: TGTGCCAGCAGCTTTCACGGAGAGACCCAGTACTTC. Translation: CASSFHGETQYF.